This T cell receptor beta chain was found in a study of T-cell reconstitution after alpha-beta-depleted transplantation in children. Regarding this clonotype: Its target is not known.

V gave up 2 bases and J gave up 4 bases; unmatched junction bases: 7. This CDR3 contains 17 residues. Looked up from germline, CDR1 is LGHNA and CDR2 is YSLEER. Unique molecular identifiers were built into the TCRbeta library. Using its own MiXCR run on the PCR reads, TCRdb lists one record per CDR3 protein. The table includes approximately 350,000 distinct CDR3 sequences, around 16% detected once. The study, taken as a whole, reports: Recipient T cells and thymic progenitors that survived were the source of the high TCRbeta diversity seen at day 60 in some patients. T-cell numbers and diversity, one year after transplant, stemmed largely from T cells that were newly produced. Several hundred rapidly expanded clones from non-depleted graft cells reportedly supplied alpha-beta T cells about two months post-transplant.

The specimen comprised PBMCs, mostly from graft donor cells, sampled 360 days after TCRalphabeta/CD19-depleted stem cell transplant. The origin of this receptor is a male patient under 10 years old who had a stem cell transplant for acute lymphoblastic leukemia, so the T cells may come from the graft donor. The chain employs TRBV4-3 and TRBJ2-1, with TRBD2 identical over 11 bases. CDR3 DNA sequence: TGCGCCAGCAGCCAACGGACTAGCGGGCGAAATTACAATGAGCAGTTCTTC. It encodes CASSQRTSGRNYNEQFF.